One and the same sample provided the 8 T cell receptor beta chains below, sequenced in a study of T cells in Graves' hyperthyroidism and ophthalmopathy. Authors of the study amplified TCR beta CDR3 regions from RNA transcripts. The HTBI primer set was used in a first-round RT-PCR of the TCR CDR3. TCRdb reprocessed the multiplex PCR reads via MiXCR and lists one record per CDR3 protein. The data show a few hundred thousand distinct CDR3 sequences, roughly 16% seen once. The sequenced sample was blood. The receptors stem from a woman between 25 and 40 years old with Graves' ophthalmopathy.

The chain has TRBV2 and TRBJ2-7; 7 bases are a match to TRBD2. Trimming removed 7 bases from V and 2 bases from J; junction bases left unmatched: 11. The CDR3 extends over 15 amino acids. Germline CDR1 and CDR2: SNHLY and FYNNEI. The CDR3 DNA is TGTGCCAGCAATCTAGGACGGGGGGAACCCTACGAGCAGTACTTC. Translated: CASNLGRGEPYEQYF.

The chain joins TRBV25-1 to TRBJ2-5; D is unresolved. The V gene lost 3 bases and the J gene lost 5 bases, with 16 bases spanning the gap. The CDR3 has 15 amino acids. CDR1 and CDR2 from the germline V gene are MGHDK and SYGVNS. This chain's CDR3 is CASSDTTEIGETQYF. In DNA, the CDR3 is TGTGCCAGCAGTGACACAACAGAGATAGGGGAGACCCAGTACTTC.

The V gene is TRBV7-6, the J gene TRBJ2-7; the match to TRBD2 covers 9 bases. The CDR3 is made up of 15 amino acids. The V gene's germline CDR1 is SGHVS and CDR2 FNYEAQ. V shed 6 bases, J shed 4 bases, and the junction held 10 bases outside the gene matches. The CDR3 spells CASSLRREGRYEQYF. CDR3 nucleotide sequence: TGTGCCAGCAGTCTCCGGCGGGAGGGCCGTTACGAGCAGTACTTC.

This clonotype was detected only a few times. J is TRBJ2-5 and V is TRBV20-1; tentatively, D is TRBD2 (5 bases). The CDR3 runs 12 residues. The germline V gene encodes CDR1 DFQATT and CDR2 SNEGSKA (reference sequence). V lost 7 bases and J lost 1, with 10 bases in between. Here the CDR3 reads CSGKRSQETQYF. CDR3 DNA: TGCAGTGGAAAGCGGAGCCAAGAGACCCAGTACTTC.

This clonotype occurred many times. V and J are TRBV11-3 and TRBJ2-2, with D unresolved. Between the trimmed V and J ends, which lost 1 base and 1 base, there was a span of 4 bases. The germline CDR1 and CDR2 sequences are SGHNT and YENEEA. This CDR3 is 14 amino acids long. CDR3 sequence: CASSLVQNTGELFF. The CDR3 coding sequence is TGTGCCAGCAGCTTAGTGCAGAACACCGGGGAGCTGTTTTTT.

The table lists this clonotype with many counts. This chain uses TRBV27 with TRBJ2-1; 8 bases are a match to TRBD1. The V segment lost 3 bases and the J segment 4 bases; nucleotides outside the gene matches: 2. CDR3 length: 14 amino acids. CDR1 is MNHEY and CDR2 is SMNVEV in the germline V gene (reference sequence). The CDR3 DNA is TGTGCCAGCAGTTTGGGGGACAGGTACAATGAGCAGTTCTTC. Protein product: CASSLGDRYNEQFF.

This clonotype was seen ten or more times. The chain has TRBV20-1 and TRBJ1-5; D possibly corresponds to TRBD1 (6 bases). Trimming took off 0 bases at V and 3 bases at J, with 12 bases between the two ends. The CDR3 has 15 amino acids. CDR1 and CDR2 from the germline V gene are DFQATT and SNEGSKA (reference sequence). The CDR3 nucleotides are TGCAGTGCTAGAGAGGTAGGGGGTACCAATCAGCCCCAGCATTTT. Amino acid sequence: CSAREVGGTNQPQHF.

This clonotype was detected a few times. The chain combines TRBV7-2 with TRBJ1-5; 11 bases agree with TRBD1. Germline assignment: CDR1 SGHTA and CDR2 FQGNSA. CDR3 length: 15 residues. With V trimmed by 6 bases and J by 5 bases, 6 bases remained unmatched. CDR3 residues: CASSPGTGGDQPQHF. The CDR3 DNA is TGTGCCAGCAGTCCCGGGACAGGGGGGGATCAGCCCCAGCATTTT.